This T cell receptor beta chain is drawn from a study of T cells in Graves' hyperthyroidism and ophthalmopathy. The PBMCs studied were ones that came from around 10 ml fresh peripheral blood. TCR beta CDR3 sequences were amplified from RNA transcripts. With the HTBI primer set, the TCR CDR3 went through a first round of RT-PCR. From the multiplex PCR reads, TCRdb called clonotypes with MiXCR, one entry per CDR3 protein. In the table there are roughly 350,000 distinct CDR3 sequences, 14% of which are singletons. A note on this clonotype: At one end, the junction sequence differs from germline, possibly due to a read error.

Germline V gives CDR1 MDHEN, CDR2 SYDVKM. The CDR3 runs 13 residues. The specimen was blood. This sequence originates from a woman in her twenties or thirties with Graves' ophthalmopathy. This chain connects TRBV28 to TRBJ1-1; TRBD1 aligns across 7 bases. The CDR3 here is CAVSLTGNAEAFF. In DNA form, the CDR3 reads TGTGCCGTCTCCCTGACAGGGAACGCTGAAGCTTTCTTT. Variable domain in full (rest from reference TRBV28 and TRBJ1-1): DVKVTQSSRYLVKRTGEKVFLECVQDMDHENMFWYRQDPGLGLRLIYFSYDVKMKEKGDIPEGYSVSREKKERFSLILESASTNQTSMYLCAVSLTGNAEAFFGQGTRLTVV.